The present TCR beta chain was sequenced within a study of shared clonotypes between healthy human individuals. Study findings and constraints: Memory subsets generally showed smaller estimated richness than naive subsets did. The sharing of around 5% of naive CD4 clonotypes was seen across several donors. Only blood underwent sampling, and tissue repertoires likely differ.

Trimming pared 5 bases from V and 5 bases from J, leaving 15 bases between. CDR3 length equals 14 residues. Germline V CDR1 and CDR2: SGHTA, FQGNSA. Clones were sequenced by immunoSEQ multiplex PCR, and TCRdb holds only the in-frame ones, with some missing. The sample gives almost 700,000 clones, about 91% of which show up once; roughly 22% is in the top ten. CD45RO-negative cells were positively selected for CCR7, leaving out terminally differentiated effector memory CD45RA+ cells. In regard to this clone: The target antigen is unknown.

The receptor comes from a man aged 30 to 45 in good health. The sequencing input was naive CD8+ T cells sorted from blood. This chain links TRBV7-2 with TRBJ1-1, with D hard to call. For the CDR3, the DNA is TGTGCCAGCAGCCCGGACGGGGTAGGGACTGAAGCTTTCTTT. It encodes CASSPDGVGTEAFF.